This TCR beta chain was captured by sequencing in a study of blood T cell repertoires in COVID-19. Across the whole study: T cells, B-cell-depleted T cells, or PBMCs supplied cDNA or gDNA.

Under the authors' procedure: Counts of nucleated cells, estimated from reference gene primer amplification, were obtained. This table comes from immunoSEQ multiplex PCR, and its TCRdb copy is limited to in-frame clones, with some not included. Clone size and V and J calls were adopted from that table, with D and trimming inferred from the DNA. This table holds approximately 40,000 clones, 80% found once. Germline V gene data show CDR1 as SEHNR and CDR2 as FQNEAQ (reference sequence). The CDR3 runs to 13 residues. The V end lost 1 base, the J end lost 12 bases, and 12 bases lay between the germline ends.

This receptor was obtained from a man aged 80 or over with active or convalescent COVID-19. Input material: peripheral blood. V gene TRBV7-9 combines with J gene TRBJ1-4; a weak D match, TRBD1 (5 bases). The CDR3 nucleotides are TGTGCCAGCAGCTTAGGGGCCGACAGACAACTGTTTTTT. Its protein is CASSLGADRQLFF.